Listed here are 8 T cell receptor beta chains from one sample, sequenced in a study of beta chain features in type 1 diabetes. Regarding the study as a whole: Type 1 diabetes patients had TCRB CDR3s that were shorter (moderately but significantly so) in all four CD4+ subsets.

Their cognate antigens are unknown. What was sequenced were expressed TCRB transcripts, since all of the isolated RNA had been reverse transcribed. Using immunoSEQ multiplex PCR, the repertoire was profiled, and TCRdb retains in-frame clones only, with some absent. The sample yields about 250,000 clones, roughly 11% seen once. The sequenced sample was naive CD4+ T cells from blood. All receptors derive from a man aged 25-45 years with type 1 diabetes.

The J gene is TRBJ2-5, the V gene TRBV7-9, with a tentative D call TRBD2 (5 bases). The germline V and J ends were trimmed by 1 base and 1 base, with 7 bases remaining between them. The CDR3 has 14 residues. Germline V gene lookup returns CDR1 SEHNR and CDR2 FQNEAQ (reference sequence). The CDR3 DNA reads as TGTGCCAGCAGCTTAGGCGCGGGCCAAGAGACCCAGTACTTC. Translation: CASSLGAGQETQYF.

This clone was found a few times. Within the sample, other DNA sequences also encode this same CDR3. The chain uses TRBV27 and TRBJ2-7; TRBD1 matches 9 bases. This CDR3 has 15 residues. The germline gives CDR1 MNHEY, CDR2 SMNVEV (reference sequence). After removal of 5 bases from V and 0 bases from J, the junction contained 5 bases not matched to a gene. DNA of the CDR3: TGTGCCAGCAGTCCTAGACAGGGGGGCTCCTACGAGCAGTACTTC. Its translation is CASSPRQGGSYEQYF.

About this clone: At the DNA level, this CDR3 is encoded by other sequences in the same sample as well. The gene calls are TRBV5-4 and TRBJ2-1; 7 nucleotides align to TRBD1. With V trimmed by 4 bases and J by 0 bases, 4 bases remained unmatched. This CDR3 is built from 15 residues. CDR1 is SGHNT, CDR2 YYREEE, per germline (reference sequence). CDR3 nucleotide sequence: TGTGCCAGCAGCCGGGACAGTAGCTCCTACAATGAGCAGTTCTTC. This sequence encodes CASSRDSSSYNEQFF. Looking up the rest from reference TRBV5-4 and TRBJ2-1 gives the full variable domain: ETGVTQSPTHLIKTRGQQVTLRCSSQSGHNTVSWYQQALGQGPQFIFQYYREEENGRGNFPPRFSGLQFPNYSSELNVNALELDDSALYLCASSRDSSSYNEQFFGPGTRLTVL.

The genes are TRBV6-6 and TRBJ2-7; D call uncertain. Germline V gene data show CDR1 as MNHNY and CDR2 as SVGAGI (reference sequence). The CDR3 covers 16 residues. The V end was cut by 7 bases, the J end by 0 bases, with 19 bases between. CDR3 nucleotide sequence: TGTGCCAGCACCCCCCCCATGAGCGAACACTCCTACGAGCAGTACTTC. This gives the protein CASTPPMSEHSYEQYF.

Only a few counts were recorded for this clone. The CDR3 region is CASSLHGTSTDTQYF. In nucleotides, the CDR3 is TGTGCCAGCAGCTTACACGGTACTAGCACAGATACGCAGTATTTT. The rearrangement links TRBV11-3 to TRBJ2-3; D call uncertain. The V and J ends lost 2 bases and 0 bases respectively, with 9 bases between them. Germline V lookup: CDR1 SGHNT, CDR2 YENEEA. The length of the CDR3 is 15 residues.

The chain links TRBV23-1 to TRBJ1-2; no clear D. TRBV23-1 is an open reading frame whose function is uncertain. Trimming shortened V by 4 bases and J by 5 bases, and 14 bases separated the two germline ends. The CDR3 has 14 amino acids. The CDR3 bases are TGCGCCAGCAGTCCTTTTCTGATTGCGTATGGCTACACCTTC. Translated, it gives CASSPFLIAYGYTF.

The chain joins TRBV7-2 to TRBJ1-4, with D unresolved. The germline gives CDR1 SGHTA, CDR2 FQGNSA. The CDR3 spans 13 residues. Trimming pared 4 bases from V and 4 bases from J, leaving 7 bases between. The CDR3 DNA reads as TGTGCCAGCAGCTCCGCGGGTAATGAAAAACTGTTTTTT. This encodes CASSSAGNEKLFF. Using reference TRBV7-2 and TRBJ1-4 for the parts outside the CDR3, the full variable domain is GAGVSQSPSNKVTEKGKDVELRCDPISGHTALYWYRQSLGQGLEFLIYFQGNSAPDKSGLPSDRFSAERTGGSVSTLTIQRTQQEDSAVYLCASSSAGNEKLFFGSGTQLSVL.

This clone occurred a few times. The chain recombines TRBV5-4 with TRBJ2-5; 7 bases map to TRBD2. The junction had 4 bases not matched to a gene; V was cut back by 2 bases and J by 3 bases. The V gene's germline CDR1 is SGHNT and CDR2 YYREEE (reference sequence). The CDR3 sequence is 14 residues long. The CDR3: CASSFPSGEETQYF. CDR3 in DNA: TGTGCCAGCAGCTTCCCTAGCGGAGAAGAGACCCAGTACTTC.